The present TCR beta chain was sequenced within a study of T cells in Graves' hyperthyroidism and ophthalmopathy. This CDR3 contains 12 residues. The V end was cut by 7 bases, the J end by 3 bases, with 9 bases between. CDR1 SQVTM and CDR2 ANQGSEA come from the germline V gene. Any patient presenting with uncontrolled infection, other autoimmune disease, pregnancy or lactation was left out. Amplified TCR beta CDR3 regions derived from RNA transcripts. The HTBI primer set served for first-round RT-PCR of the TCR CDR3. TCRdb re-called the multiplex PCR reads through MiXCR, storing one row per CDR3 protein. Of about 400,000 distinct CDR3 sequences listed, about 15% are singletons. This clonotype turned up a few times.

Material for sequencing was blood. The origin of this receptor is a woman younger than 35 with Graves' hyperthyroidism. The rearrangement uses TRBV29-1 and TRBJ2-2; D ambiguous. This CDR3 reads CSGASYTGELFF. The CDR3 nucleotides are TGCAGCGGAGCGAGCTACACCGGGGAGCTGTTTTTT.